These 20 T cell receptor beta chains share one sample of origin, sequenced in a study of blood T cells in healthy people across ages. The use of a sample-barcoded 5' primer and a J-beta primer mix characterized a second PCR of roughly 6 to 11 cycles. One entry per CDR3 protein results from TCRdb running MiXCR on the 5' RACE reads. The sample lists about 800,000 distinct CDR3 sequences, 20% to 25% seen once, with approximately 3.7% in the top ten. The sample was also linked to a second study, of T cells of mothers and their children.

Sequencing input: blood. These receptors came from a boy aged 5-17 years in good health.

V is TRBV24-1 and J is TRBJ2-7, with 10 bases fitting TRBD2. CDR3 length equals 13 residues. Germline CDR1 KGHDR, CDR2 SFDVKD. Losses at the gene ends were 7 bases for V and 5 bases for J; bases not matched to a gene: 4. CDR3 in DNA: TGTGCCACCAGACCTAGCGGGAGTAACGAGCAGTACTTC. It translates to CATRPSGSNEQYF.

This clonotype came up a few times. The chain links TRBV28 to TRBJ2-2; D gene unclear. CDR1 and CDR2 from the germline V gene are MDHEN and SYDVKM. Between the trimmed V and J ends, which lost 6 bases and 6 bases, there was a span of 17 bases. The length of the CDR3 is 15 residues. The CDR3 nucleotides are TGTGCCAGCAGAAGCGCTCCCTTCAACGCCGGGGAGCTGTTTTTT. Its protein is CASRSAPFNAGELFF.

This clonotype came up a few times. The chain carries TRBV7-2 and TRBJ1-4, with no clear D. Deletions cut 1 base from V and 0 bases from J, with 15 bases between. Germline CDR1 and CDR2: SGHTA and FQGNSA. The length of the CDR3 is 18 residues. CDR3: CASSLGLRGSATNEKLFF. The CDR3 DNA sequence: TGTGCCAGCAGCTTAGGGCTTCGTGGGAGTGCAACTAATGAAAAACTGTTTTTT.

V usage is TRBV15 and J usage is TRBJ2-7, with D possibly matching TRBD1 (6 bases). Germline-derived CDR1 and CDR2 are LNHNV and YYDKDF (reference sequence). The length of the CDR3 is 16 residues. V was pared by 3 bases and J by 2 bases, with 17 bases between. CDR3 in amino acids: CATSRARRGHAYEQYF. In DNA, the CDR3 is TGTGCCACCAGCAGGGCACGCAGGGGACACGCCTACGAGCAGTACTTC.

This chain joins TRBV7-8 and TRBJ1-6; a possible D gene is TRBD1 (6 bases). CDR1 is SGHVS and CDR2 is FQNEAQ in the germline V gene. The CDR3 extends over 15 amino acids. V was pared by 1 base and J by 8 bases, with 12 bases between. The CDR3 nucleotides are TGTGCCAGCAGCTTAGTTTGGGGGCTTGATTCACCCCTCCACTTT. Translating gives CASSLVWGLDSPLHF.

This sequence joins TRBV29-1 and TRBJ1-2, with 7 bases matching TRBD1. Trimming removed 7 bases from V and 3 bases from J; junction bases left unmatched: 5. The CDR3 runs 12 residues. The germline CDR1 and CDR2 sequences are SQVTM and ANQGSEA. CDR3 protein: CSGVQGDYGYTF. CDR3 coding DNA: TGCAGCGGCGTTCAGGGGGACTATGGCTACACCTTC.

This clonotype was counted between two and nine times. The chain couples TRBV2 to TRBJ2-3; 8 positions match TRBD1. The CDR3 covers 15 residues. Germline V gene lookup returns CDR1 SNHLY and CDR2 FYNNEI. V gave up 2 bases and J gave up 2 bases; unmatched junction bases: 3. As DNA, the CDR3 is TGTGCCAGCAGTGAAAACAGGGGGTACACAGATACGCAGTATTTT. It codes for CASSENRGYTDTQYF.

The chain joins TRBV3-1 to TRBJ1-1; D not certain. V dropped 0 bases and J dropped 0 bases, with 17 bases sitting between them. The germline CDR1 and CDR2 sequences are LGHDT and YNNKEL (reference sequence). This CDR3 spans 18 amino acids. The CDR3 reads CASSQDVGERLMNTEAFF. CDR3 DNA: TGTGCCAGCAGCCAAGATGTCGGGGAACGGTTAATGAACACTGAAGCTTTCTTT.

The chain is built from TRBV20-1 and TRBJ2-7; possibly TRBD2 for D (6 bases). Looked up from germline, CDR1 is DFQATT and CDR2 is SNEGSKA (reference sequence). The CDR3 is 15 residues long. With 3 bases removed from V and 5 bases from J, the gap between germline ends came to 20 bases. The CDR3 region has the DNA TGCAGTGCTAGCGGGAGAATACGGGATCCGGACGAGCAGTACTTC. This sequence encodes CSASGRIRDPDEQYF.

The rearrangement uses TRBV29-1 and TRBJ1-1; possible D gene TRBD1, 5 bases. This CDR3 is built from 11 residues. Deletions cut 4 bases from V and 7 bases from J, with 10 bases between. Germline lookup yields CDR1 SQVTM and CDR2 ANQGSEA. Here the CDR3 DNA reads TGCAGCGTTGGGGGGGAAAATGAAGCTTTCTTT. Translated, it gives CSVGGENEAFF. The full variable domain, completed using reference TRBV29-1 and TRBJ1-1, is SAVISQKPSRDICQRGTSLTIQCQVDSQVTMMFWYRQQPGQSLTLIATANQGSEATYESGFVIDKFPISRPNLTFSTLTVSNMSPEDSSIYLCSVGGENEAFFGQGTRLTVV.

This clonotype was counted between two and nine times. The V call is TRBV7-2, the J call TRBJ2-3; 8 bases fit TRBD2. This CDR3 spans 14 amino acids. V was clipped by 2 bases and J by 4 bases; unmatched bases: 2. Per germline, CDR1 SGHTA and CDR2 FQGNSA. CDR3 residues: CASSLPGGADTQYF. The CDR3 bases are TGTGCCAGCAGCTTACCGGGGGGGGCAGATACGCAGTATTTT.

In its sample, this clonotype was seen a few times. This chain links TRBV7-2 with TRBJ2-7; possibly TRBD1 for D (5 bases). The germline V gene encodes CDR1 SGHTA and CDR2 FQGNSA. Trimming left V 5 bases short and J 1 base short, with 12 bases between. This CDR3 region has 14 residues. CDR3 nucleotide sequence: TGTGCCAGCAGCCGCAAGCAGGGTTCCTACGAGCAGTACTTC. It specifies CASSRKQGSYEQYF.

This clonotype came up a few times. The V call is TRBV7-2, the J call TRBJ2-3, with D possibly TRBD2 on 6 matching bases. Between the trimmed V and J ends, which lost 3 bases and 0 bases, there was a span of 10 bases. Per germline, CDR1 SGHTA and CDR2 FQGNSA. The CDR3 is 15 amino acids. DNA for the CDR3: TGTGCCAGCAGCTTCCGGGGGACTAGCACAGATACGCAGTATTTT. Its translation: CASSFRGTSTDTQYF.

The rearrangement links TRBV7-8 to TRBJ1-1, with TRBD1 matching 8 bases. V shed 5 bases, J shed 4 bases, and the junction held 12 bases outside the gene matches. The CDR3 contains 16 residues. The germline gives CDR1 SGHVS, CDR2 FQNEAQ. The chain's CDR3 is CASSVEPGQVATEAFF. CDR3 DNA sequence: TGTGCCAGCAGCGTTGAGCCGGGACAGGTGGCCACTGAAGCTTTCTTT.

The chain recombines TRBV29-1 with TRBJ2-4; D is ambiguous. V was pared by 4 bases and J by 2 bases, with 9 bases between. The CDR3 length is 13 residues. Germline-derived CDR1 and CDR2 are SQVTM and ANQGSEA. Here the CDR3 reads CSVVEVSKNIQYF. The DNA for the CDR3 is TGCAGCGTTGTAGAGGTTTCCAAAAACATTCAGTACTTC.

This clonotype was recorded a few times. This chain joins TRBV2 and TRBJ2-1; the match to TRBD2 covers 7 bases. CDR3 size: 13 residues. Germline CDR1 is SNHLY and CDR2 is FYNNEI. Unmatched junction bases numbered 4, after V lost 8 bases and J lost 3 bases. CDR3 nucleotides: TGTGCCAGCGAGCGGGGCAACTACAATGAGCAGTTCTTC. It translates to CASERGNYNEQFF.

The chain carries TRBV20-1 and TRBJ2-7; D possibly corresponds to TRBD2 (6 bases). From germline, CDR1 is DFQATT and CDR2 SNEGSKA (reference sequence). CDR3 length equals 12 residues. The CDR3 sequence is CSATREGYEQYF. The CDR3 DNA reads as TGCAGCGCGACTAGAGAAGGCTACGAGCAGTACTTC.

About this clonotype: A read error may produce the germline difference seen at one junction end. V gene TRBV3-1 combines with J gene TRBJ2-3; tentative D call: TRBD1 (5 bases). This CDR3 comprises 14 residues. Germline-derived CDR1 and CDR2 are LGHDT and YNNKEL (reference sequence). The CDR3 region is CASSQVDVTDTQCF. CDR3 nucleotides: TGTGCCAGCAGCCAAGTGGACGTGACAGATACGCAGTGTTTT.

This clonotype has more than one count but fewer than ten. The CDR3 DNA sequence: TGTGCCAGCAGCTTTGATCTGGGTGAAAAACTGTTTTTT. Protein: CASSFDLGEKLFF. The chain has TRBV7-9 and TRBJ1-4, with D uncertain. Germline assignment: CDR1 SEHNR and CDR2 FQNEAQ (reference sequence). V was shortened by 3 bases and J by 7 bases, with 9 bases between the two germline ends. The CDR3 contains 13 residues.

CDR3 in DNA: TGTGCCAGCAGCTTAGGCGGGGGGCCTTCAGATACGCAGTATTTT. Encoded protein: CASSLGGGPSDTQYF. This sequence joins TRBV11-3 and TRBJ2-3; 8 bases map to TRBD2. The CDR3 consists of 15 residues. Germline CDR1 and CDR2: SGHNT and YENEEA. J lost 4 bases, V lost 1 base, and 4 bases had no gene match.